The sequence of this T cell receptor beta chain was determined in a study of human T cells and chemical hapten exposure. Time point defined: patch test 3, about 24 weeks after DPC sensitization. Treatment of the sample: therapeutic diphenylcyclopropenone sensitization with weekly scalp DPC. Drawing of blood took place ahead of applying each patch test. Germline lookup yields CDR1 MDHEN and CDR2 SYDVKM. CDR3 size: 15 residues. Trimming shortened V by 3 bases and J by 1 base, and 11 bases separated the two germline ends. Each CDR3 protein gets one entry after TCRdb re-called the RACE reads with MiXCR. Among 100,000 or so distinct CDR3 sequences listed, nearly 35% were seen once. This clonotype showed up just a few times.

The gene calls are TRBV28 and TRBJ2-3, with D tentatively TRBD1 or TRBD2 (5 bases each). This TCR derives from a man aged 35 to 55 with alopecia areata. Some clones in this sample may be carry-over from other donors' samples. Here the sequenced sample was whole blood, taken in connection with sensitization to the hapten diphenylcyclopropenone (DPC). The CDR3 DNA reads as TGTGCCAGCAGTTTTTCGGGGCAGGGCACAGATACGCAGTATTTT. It is translated as CASSFSGQGTDTQYF.